This T cell receptor beta chain comes out of a study of blood T cell repertoires in COVID-19 (dated by TCRdb to the early 2020s). About the full investigation: Samples from collaborators originated in the United States, Italy and Spain and spanned both the acute and convalescent phases of COVID-19. The prospective study material was composed of cDNA or gDNA derived from T cells, B-cell-depleted T cells, or PBMCs. Deeply sampled blood TCRbeta repertoires from subjects exposed to, actively infected with, or recovered from COVID-19 were included in the dataset. The repertoires were released in a freely available public database intended as a resource for research on the immune response to SARS-CoV-2. Samples came from the ongoing ImmuneRACE study (first 160 participants) plus 1,254 subjects from 6 global collaborators. Nearly every sample came with metadata listing a de-identified subject ID, COVID-19 status, age in years and sex. Where HLA class I and class II types were available, the types were taken from metadata supplied by the sample provider, not from assay-based typing. Broad study findings and their caveats: How much clinical and demographic metadata was included differed by source and by participant, and the metadata was provided uncurated.

From its cysteine to its phenylalanine, the CDR3 spans 12 amino acids. The only DNA kept is the CDR3, 36 bases in frame from the first base. CDR1 and CDR2 (SQVTM, ANQGSEA) derive from the germline V gene. Between the V and J ends, shortened by 3 bases and 0 bases respectively, the junction contains 5 bases. There are a few counts of this clone. The specificity of this receptor is unknown. No base-level quality is on record; no much larger clone is a single base apart. Collaborating institutions collected whole blood in K2EDTA tubes following their own protocols. Collaborator samples were shipped for TCRbeta analysis as frozen whole blood, isolated PBMCs, or DNA extracted from either sample type. The immunoSEQ Assay, a bias-controlled multiplex PCR, was used to amplify TCRbeta CDR3 regions from genomic DNA. The authors' pipeline ran thus. The number of nucleated cells in each sample was estimated from the amplification of reference gene primers within the assay. To quantify the absolute abundance of each unique TCRbeta CDR3 rearrangement, sequence reads were collapsed and filtered. For each sample, productive Simpson clonality was calculated as the square root of Simpson's diversity index over productive rearrangements. Entries here come from immuneACCESS through TCRdb and include only in-frame sequences with V and J called. Some clones fail to appear in such tables; in the studies checked, an unresolved V gene covers under half of the shortfall, and the cause of the remainder is unknown. The D gene and trimming were derived from the DNA, and the V and J assignments and clone size from that table. The sample includes roughly 240,000 clones, with around 86% observed a single time. The ten top clones hold about 4% of the sample.

Rearrangement joined TRBV29-1 to TRBJ1-2, with the D gene not confidently named. The sequencing input was peripheral blood. This TCR derives from a man younger than 35 with active or convalescent COVID-19. The DNA sequence reads TGCAGCGTTGATTCAGCTAACTATGGCTACACCTTC. It is translated as CSVDSANYGYTF. With the portions outside the CDR3 filled from the reference TRBV29-1 and TRBJ1-2 genes, the complete variable region becomes SAVISQKPSRDICQRGTSLTIQCQVDSQVTMMFWYRQQPGQSLTLIATANQGSEATYESGFVIDKFPISRPNLTFSTLTVSNMSPEDSSIYLCSVDSANYGYTFGSGTRLTVV.